This T cell receptor (beta chain) was recovered during a study (dated by TCRdb to between 2014 and 2016). General notes on the study: The study tested whether tumor-infiltrating Tregs in breast cancer are recruited from blood Tregs or converted in situ from other CD4+ T cell subsets. Overall study results and their limits: Tumor memory CD4+ T cell TCR gene usage was found to cluster with blood and lymph node memory CD4+ cells and with lymph node naive CD4+ cells. The larger-cohort validation was restricted to a single TCR beta V-J rearrangement rather than whole repertoires. The greatest overlap of tumor-infiltrating Treg TCR alpha and beta sequences was observed with tumor naive CD4+ T cells, followed by blood naive CD4+ T cells.

Trimming takes 6 bases off V and 2 bases off J; junction bases not matched to a gene: 17. The CDR3, from cysteine to phenylalanine, totals 19 residues. Of the read, only the CDR3 DNA is kept; its 57 bases are in frame from base 1. CDR1 DFQATT and CDR2 SNEGSKA are derived from the germline V gene (reference sequence). CD4+CD45RO+CD25- cells were isolated as memory CD4+ T cells. Tregs, naive and memory CD4+ T cells from tumor, blood and ipsilateral draining lymph nodes of a few breast cancer patients underwent full-length TCR alpha and beta sequencing. Mononuclear cells from lymph nodes or approximately 50 ml of peripheral blood were isolated by Ficoll density gradient centrifugation. A purity exceeding 90% was confirmed by FACS for the sorted cell populations. Full-length TCR variable regions were amplified by 5' RACE PCR with constant-region reverse primers, followed by semi-nested PCR with Nested Universal Primer A. The ReliaPrep RNA Cell Miniprep System was used to extract total RNA, which was then reverse transcribed into 5'RACE-ready cDNA with the SMARTer RACE 5'/3' Kit. Full-length TCR alpha and beta libraries were barcoded with multiplex adaptors and sequenced on an Illumina MiSeq. The original methods were these. Sequencing data were pooled across the five patients for each of nine subset-tissue groups and compared by unsupervised clustering of TCR gene usage. The Morisita-Horn index was used to calculate repertoire similarity, with shared sequences weighted according to their contribution to each repertoire. TCRdb passed the public sequencing reads through fastp at Q25 and MiXCR, retaining productive beta sequences. Each CDR3 protein gets just one entry, which takes the most common genes and DNA from the rows behind it. These V and J calls originate from TCRdb's pipeline instead of the authors' own analysis. The sample yields 5,000 to 6,000 distinct CDR3 sequences; around 51% were counted once. The ten largest clones represent 3% to 4% of the sample.

This clonotype was observed a handful of times. The specificity of this receptor is unknown. One base away there is no much larger clone; base qualities are not given. Sample: memory CD4+ T cells sorted from blood. The cell subset or site label on this specimen signifies: memory CD4+ T cells, CD4+CD45RO+CD25-. This clonotype originated in a female donor with breast cancer. The chain was built from TRBV20-1 and TRBJ2-3; 13 bases in the junction line up with TRBD2. In nucleotide form, the sequence is TGCAGTGCGAGCCAAAGAGGGACTAGCGGGACCCAAAACACAGATACGCAGTATTTT. This encodes CSASQRGTSGTQNTDTQYF.